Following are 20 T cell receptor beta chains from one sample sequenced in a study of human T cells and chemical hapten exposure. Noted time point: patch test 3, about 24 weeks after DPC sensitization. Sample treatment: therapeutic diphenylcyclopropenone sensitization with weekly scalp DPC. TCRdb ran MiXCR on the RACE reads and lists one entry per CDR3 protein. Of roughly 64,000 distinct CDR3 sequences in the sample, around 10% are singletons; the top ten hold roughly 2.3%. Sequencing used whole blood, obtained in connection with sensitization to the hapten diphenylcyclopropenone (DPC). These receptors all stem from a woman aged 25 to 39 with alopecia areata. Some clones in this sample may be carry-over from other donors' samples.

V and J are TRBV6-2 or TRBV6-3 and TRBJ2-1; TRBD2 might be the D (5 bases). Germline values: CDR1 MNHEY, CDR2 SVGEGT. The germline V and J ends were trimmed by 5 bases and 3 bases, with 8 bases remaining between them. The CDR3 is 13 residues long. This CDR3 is CASSPTSYNEQFF. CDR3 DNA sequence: TGTGCCAGCAGTCCCACTAGCTACAATGAGCAGTTCTTC.

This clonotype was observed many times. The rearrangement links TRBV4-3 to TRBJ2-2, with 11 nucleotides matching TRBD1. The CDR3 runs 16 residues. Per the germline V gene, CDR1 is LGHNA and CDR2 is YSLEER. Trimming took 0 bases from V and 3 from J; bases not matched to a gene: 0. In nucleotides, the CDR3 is TGCGCCAGCAGCCAAGAGGACAGGGGGCACACCGGGGAGCTGTTTTTT. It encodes CASSQEDRGHTGELFF.

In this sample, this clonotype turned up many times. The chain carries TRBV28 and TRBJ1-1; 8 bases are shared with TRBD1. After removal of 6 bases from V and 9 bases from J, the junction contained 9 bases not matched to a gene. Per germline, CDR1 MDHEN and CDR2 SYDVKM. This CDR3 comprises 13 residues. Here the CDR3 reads CASSWTGNLQAFF. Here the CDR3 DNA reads TGTGCCAGCAGCTGGACAGGGAACTTGCAAGCTTTCTTT.

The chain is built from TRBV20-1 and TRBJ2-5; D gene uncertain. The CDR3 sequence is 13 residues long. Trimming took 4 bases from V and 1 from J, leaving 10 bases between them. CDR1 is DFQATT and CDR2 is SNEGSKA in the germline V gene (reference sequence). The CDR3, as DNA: TGCAGTGCTACTCTTGGGTTCCAAGAGACCCAGTACTTC. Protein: CSATLGFQETQYF.

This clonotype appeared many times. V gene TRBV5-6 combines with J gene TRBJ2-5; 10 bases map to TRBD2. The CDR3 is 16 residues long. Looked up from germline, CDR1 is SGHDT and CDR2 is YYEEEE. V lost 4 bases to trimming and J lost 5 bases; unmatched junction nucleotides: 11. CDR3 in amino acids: CASSPGGSGGRETQYF. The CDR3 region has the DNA TGTGCCAGCAGCCCTGGCGGTAGCGGGGGGCGGGAGACCCAGTACTTC.

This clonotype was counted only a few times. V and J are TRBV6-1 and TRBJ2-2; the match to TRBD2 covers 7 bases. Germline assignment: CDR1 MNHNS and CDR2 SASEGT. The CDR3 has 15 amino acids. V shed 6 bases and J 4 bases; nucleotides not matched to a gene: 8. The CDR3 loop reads CASRVTSVATGELFF. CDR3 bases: TGTGCCAGCAGAGTTACTAGCGTAGCCACCGGGGAGCTGTTTTTT.

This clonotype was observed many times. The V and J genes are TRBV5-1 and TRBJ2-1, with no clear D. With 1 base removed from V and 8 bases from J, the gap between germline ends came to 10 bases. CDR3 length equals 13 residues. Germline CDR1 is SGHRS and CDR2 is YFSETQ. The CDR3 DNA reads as TGCGCCAGCAGCTTGAACGGGCTCGATGAGCAGTTCTTC. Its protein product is CASSLNGLDEQFF.

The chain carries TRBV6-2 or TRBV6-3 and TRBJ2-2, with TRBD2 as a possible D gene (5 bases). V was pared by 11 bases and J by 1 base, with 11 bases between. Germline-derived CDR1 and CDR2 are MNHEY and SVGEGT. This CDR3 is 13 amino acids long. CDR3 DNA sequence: TGTGCCGGAGGAACGGGGAACACCGGGGAGCTGTTTTTT. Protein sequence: CAGGTGNTGELFF.

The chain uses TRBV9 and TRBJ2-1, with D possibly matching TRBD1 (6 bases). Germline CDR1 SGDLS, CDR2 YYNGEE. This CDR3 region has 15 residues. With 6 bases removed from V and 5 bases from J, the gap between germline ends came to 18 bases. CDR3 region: CASTQTGSPNNEQFF. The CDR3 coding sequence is TGTGCCAGCACCCAGACAGGTTCACCCAACAATGAGCAGTTCTTC.

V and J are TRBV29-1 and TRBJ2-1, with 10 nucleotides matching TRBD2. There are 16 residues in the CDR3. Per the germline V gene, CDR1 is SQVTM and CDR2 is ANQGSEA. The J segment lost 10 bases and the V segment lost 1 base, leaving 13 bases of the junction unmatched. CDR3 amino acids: CSVEGGVLAGAREQFF. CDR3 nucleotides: TGCAGCGTTGAAGGGGGGGTCCTAGCGGGAGCCCGGGAGCAGTTCTTC.

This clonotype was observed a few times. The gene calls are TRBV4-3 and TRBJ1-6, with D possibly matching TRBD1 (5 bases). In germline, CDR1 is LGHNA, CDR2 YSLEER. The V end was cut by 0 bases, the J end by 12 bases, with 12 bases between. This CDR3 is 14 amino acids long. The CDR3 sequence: CASSQEDTLGPLHF. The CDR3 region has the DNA TGCGCCAGCAGCCAAGAGGACACGCTGGGACCCCTCCACTTT.

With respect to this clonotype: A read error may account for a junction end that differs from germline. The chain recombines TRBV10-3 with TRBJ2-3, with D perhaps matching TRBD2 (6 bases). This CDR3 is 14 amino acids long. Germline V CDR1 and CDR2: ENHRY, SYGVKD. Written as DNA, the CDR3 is TGTGCCATCAGCGATAGCGGATACACAGATACGCAGTGTTTT. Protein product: CAISDSGYTDTQCF.

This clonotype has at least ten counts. CDR3 nucleotides: TGTGCCAGCAGCCGGTCTATGAGCTACACCTTC. It yields the protein CASSRSMSYTF. The chain employs TRBV3-1 and TRBJ1-2; D call uncertain. Germline-derived CDR1 and CDR2 are LGHDT and YNNKEL (reference sequence). This CDR3 is built from 11 residues. V was shortened by 4 bases and J by 9 bases, with 9 bases between the two germline ends.

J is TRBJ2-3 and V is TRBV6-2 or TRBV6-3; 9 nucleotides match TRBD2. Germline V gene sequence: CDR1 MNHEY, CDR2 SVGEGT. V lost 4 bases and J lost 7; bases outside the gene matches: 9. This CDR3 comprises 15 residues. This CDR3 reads CASSSPGLALYTQYF. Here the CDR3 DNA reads TGTGCCAGCAGTTCGCCGGGACTAGCACTCTATACGCAGTATTTT.

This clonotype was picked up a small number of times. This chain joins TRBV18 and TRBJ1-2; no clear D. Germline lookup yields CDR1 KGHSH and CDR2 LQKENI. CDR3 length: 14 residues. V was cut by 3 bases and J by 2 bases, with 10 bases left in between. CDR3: CASSPDEANYGYTF. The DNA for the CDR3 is TGTGCCAGCTCACCCGATGAGGCCAACTATGGCTACACCTTC.

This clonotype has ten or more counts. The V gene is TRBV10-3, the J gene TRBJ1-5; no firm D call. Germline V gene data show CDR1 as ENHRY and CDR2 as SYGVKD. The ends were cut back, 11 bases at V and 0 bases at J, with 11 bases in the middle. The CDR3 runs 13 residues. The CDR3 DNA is TGTGCCGTACGACCGAATAGCAATCAGCCCCAGCATTTT. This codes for CAVRPNSNQPQHF.

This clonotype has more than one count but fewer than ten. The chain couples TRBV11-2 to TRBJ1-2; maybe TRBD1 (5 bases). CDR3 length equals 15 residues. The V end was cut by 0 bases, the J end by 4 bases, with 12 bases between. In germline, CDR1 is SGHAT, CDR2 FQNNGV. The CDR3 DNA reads TGTGCCAGCAGCTTAGATGGAGCGGGGGGCTATGGCTACACCTTC. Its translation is CASSLDGAGGYGYTF. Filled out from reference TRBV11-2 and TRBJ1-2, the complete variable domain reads EAGVAQSPRYKIIEKRQSVAFWCNPISGHATLYWYQQILGQGPKLLIQFQNNGVVDDSQLPKDRFSAERLKGVDSTLKIQPAKLEDSAVYLCASSLDGAGGYGYTFGSGTRLTVV.

The CDR3: CASWGGPPYEQYF. CDR3 sequence (DNA): TGTGCCAGCTGGGGGGGGCCACCCTACGAGCAGTACTTC. V is TRBV12-3 or TRBV12-4 and J is TRBJ2-7; D is perhaps TRBD2 (7 bases). CDR3 length equals 13 residues. With 8 bases removed from V and 2 bases from J, the gap between germline ends came to 13 bases.

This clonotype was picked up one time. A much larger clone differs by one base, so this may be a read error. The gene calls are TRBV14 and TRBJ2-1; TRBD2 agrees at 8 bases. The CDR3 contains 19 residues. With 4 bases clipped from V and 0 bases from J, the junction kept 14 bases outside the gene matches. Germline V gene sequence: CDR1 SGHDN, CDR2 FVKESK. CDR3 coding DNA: TGTGCCAGCAGCCCCCTGGAGGGACTAGTGGGGAGCTCCTACAATGAGCAGTTCTTC. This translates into CASSPLEGLVGSSYNEQFF. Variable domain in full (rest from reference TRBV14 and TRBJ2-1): EAGVTQFPSHSVIEKGQTVTLRCDPISGHDNLYWYRRVMGKEIKFLLHFVKESKQDESGMPNNRFLAERTGGTYSTLKVQPAELEDSGVYFCASSPLEGLVGSSYNEQFFGPGTRLTVL.

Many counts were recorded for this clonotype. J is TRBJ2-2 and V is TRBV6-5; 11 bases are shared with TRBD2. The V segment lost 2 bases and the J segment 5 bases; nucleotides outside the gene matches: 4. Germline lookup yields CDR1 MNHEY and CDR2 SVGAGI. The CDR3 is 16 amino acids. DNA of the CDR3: TGTGCCAGCAGTTACGGCCTAGCGGGAGGTACCGGGGAGCTGTTTTTT. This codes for CASSYGLAGGTGELFF.